The following is a TCR beta chain sequence with its context. The germline gives CDR1 SGHVS, CDR2 FNYEAQ. The CDR3 spans 13 residues. The sample comes from a study of human CD8 memory T cell subsets. TSTEM denoted stem-like memory CD8+ T cells, and these cells were CCR7+ PD-1- TIGIT-. Scientists made TCR beta libraries using UMI-labeled 5' RACE. As originally analysed: Clonotype content per TCR beta library ranged between about 2,900 and 20,000 functional CDR3 beta clonotypes. Reprocessing the 5' RACE reads, TCRdb reports a single entry for every CDR3 protein and omits DNA. The V and J calls were determined by TCRdb, not by the authors. The sample is made up of some 9,600 distinct CDR3 sequences, and the top ten hold roughly 9% of it.

Sequenced sample: CD8+ stem-like memory T cells (TSCM and TCM) sorted from PBMCs. This sample's subset: stem-like memory CD8 T cells (TSTEM), CCR7+ PD-1- TIGIT-. V is TRBV7-6 and J is TRBJ2-7. The receptor's source is a human donor in good health. CDR3 residues: CASSSSGSREQYF.